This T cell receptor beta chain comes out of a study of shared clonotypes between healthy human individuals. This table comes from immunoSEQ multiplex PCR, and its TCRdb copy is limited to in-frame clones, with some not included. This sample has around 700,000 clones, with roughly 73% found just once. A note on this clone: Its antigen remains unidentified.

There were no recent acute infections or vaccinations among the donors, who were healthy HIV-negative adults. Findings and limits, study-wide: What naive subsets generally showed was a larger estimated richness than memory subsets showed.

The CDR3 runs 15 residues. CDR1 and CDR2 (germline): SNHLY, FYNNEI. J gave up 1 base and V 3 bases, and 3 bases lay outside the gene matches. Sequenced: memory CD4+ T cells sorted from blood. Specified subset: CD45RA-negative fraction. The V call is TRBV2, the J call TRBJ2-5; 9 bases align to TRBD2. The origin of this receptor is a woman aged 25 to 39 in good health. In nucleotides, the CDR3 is TGTGCCAGCAGTGATCTAGCGGGGCTCCAAGAGACCCAGTACTTC. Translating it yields CASSDLAGLQETQYF.